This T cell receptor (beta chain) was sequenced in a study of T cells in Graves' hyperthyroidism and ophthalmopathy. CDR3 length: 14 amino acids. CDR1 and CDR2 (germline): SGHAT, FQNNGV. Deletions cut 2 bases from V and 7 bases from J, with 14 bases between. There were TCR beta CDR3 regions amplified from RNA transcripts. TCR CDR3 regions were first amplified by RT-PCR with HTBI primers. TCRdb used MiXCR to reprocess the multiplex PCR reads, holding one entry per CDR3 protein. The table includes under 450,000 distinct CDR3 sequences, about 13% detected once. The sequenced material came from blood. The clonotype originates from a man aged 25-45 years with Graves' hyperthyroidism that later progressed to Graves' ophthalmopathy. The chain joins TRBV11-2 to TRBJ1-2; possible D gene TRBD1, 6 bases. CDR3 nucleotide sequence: TGTGCCAGCAGCTTAAGTAGGACAGAGACTGGCTACACCTTC. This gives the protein CASSLSRTETGYTF.